One and the same sample provided the 10 T cell receptor beta chains below, sequenced in a study of blood T cell repertoires in COVID-19. The repertoire was sequenced with immunoSEQ multiplex PCR; TCRdb's copy has only in-frame clones and lacks some. The table has some 75,000 clones, around 88% seen once. Specimen: peripheral blood. These receptors originate from a man aged 55 to 69 with acute or convalescent COVID-19.

This chain joins TRBV4-1 and TRBJ1-6; perhaps TRBD1 as D (5 bases). There are 18 residues in the CDR3. Per germline, CDR1 MGHRA and CDR2 YSYEKL. V was trimmed by 0 bases and J by 0 bases, leaving 12 bases between them. The CDR3 sequence is CASSQDLEGSSYNSPLHF. The CDR3 DNA reads as TGCGCCAGCAGCCAAGATCTGGAGGGGAGCTCCTATAATTCACCCCTCCACTTT.

This chain links TRBV27 with TRBJ1-2; a weak D match, TRBD1 (6 bases). CDR1 is MNHEY, CDR2 SMNVEV, per germline (reference sequence). The V end was cut by 3 bases, the J end by 4 bases, with 9 bases between. The CDR3 totals 13 residues. The CDR3 bases are TGTGCCAGCAGTTTGACAGGCACCTATGGCTACACCTTC. Protein sequence: CASSLTGTYGYTF.

This chain connects TRBV7-9 to TRBJ2-7; 11 nucleotides line up with TRBD2. CDR1 is SEHNR, CDR2 FQNEAQ, per germline (reference sequence). Unmatched junction bases numbered 7, after V lost 4 bases and J lost 5 bases. The CDR3 sequence is 15 residues long. The DNA for the CDR3 is TGTGCCAGCAGCTCAACTAGCGGGAGATACAACGAGCAGTACTTC. Amino acids: CASSSTSGRYNEQYF.

The V gene is TRBV9, the J gene TRBJ1-4; D perhaps matches TRBD1 (6 bases). Germline assignment: CDR1 SGDLS and CDR2 YYNGEE. The CDR3 is 16 residues long. The V and J ends lost 0 bases and 4 bases respectively, with 13 bases between them. The CDR3 reads CASSVEGGAVNEKLFF. The CDR3 bases are TGTGCCAGCAGCGTAGAAGGGGGGGCGGTTAATGAAAAACTGTTTTTT.

This chain uses TRBV29-1 with TRBJ2-3; D is unresolved. The CDR3 contains 10 residues. With 6 bases removed from V and 6 bases from J, the gap between germline ends came to 7 bases. The germline CDR1 and CDR2 sequences are SQVTM and ANQGSEA. CDR3 in amino acids: CSVRVDTQYF. CDR3 bases: TGCAGCGTCCGAGTGGATACGCAGTATTTT.

The chain carries TRBV6-6 and TRBJ1-5; possible D gene TRBD1, 6 bases. Looked up from germline, CDR1 is MNHNY and CDR2 is SVGAGI (reference sequence). V shed 7 bases and J shed 7 bases, with 17 bases lying between them. The CDR3 totals 14 residues. This CDR3 reads CASTFPGAEQPQHF. The CDR3 region has the DNA TGTGCCAGCACCTTCCCAGGGGCGGAACAGCCCCAGCATTTT.

The rearrangement uses TRBV6-5 and TRBJ1-5; 7 positions agree with TRBD1. The CDR3 runs to 14 residues. The germline gives CDR1 MNHEY, CDR2 SVGAGI. Trimming cost V 6 bases and J 4 bases; bases outside gene matches: 6. The chain's CDR3 is CASRPGTANQPQHF. CDR3 sequence (DNA): TGTGCCAGCAGGCCCGGGACAGCAAATCAGCCCCAGCATTTT.

The rearrangement joins TRBV13 to TRBJ2-1; 7 nucleotides align to TRBD2. Germline trimming cut 8 bases from V and 2 bases from J; bases unmatched to any gene: 6. Germline V gene lookup returns CDR1 PRHDT and CDR2 FYEKMQ (reference sequence). The CDR3 is made up of 14 amino acids. CDR3 nucleotides: TGTGCCAGCCGGGAGACTAGCCCCTACAATGAGCAGTTCTTC. Protein sequence: CASRETSPYNEQFF. The complete variable domain, with remaining parts taken from reference TRBV13 and TRBJ2-1, reads AAGVIQSPRHLIKEKRETATLKCYPIPRHDTVYWYQQGPGQDPQFLISFYEKMQSDKGSIPDRFSAQQFSDYHSELNMSSLELGDSALYFCASRETSPYNEQFFGPGTRLTVL.

The rearrangement uses TRBV7-3 and TRBJ2-2; D is possibly TRBD1 (5 bases). V was shortened by 5 bases and J by 7 bases, with 11 bases between the two germline ends. The CDR3 is 13 amino acids. Germline V gene data show CDR1 as SGHTA and CDR2 as FQGTGA. The CDR3: CASSPTVYGELFF. The CDR3 DNA reads TGTGCCAGCAGCCCGACAGTTTACGGGGAGCTGTTTTTT.

This rearrangement joins TRBV5-1 to TRBJ2-1; 14 bases are a match to TRBD2. The CDR3 consists of 19 residues. V was pared by 0 bases and J by 6 bases, with 11 bases of the junction left unmatched. The germline gives CDR1 SGHRS, CDR2 YFSETQ. The CDR3 bases are TGCGCCAGCAGCTTGGCCCCCGGGACTAGCGGGAGAGGGCTCAATGAGCAGTTCTTC. It is translated as CASSLAPGTSGRGLNEQFF. Full variable domain (remainder filled in from reference TRBV5-1 and TRBJ2-1): KAGVTQTPRYLIKTRGQQVTLSCSPISGHRSVSWYQQTPGQGLQFLFEYFSETQRNKGNFPGRFSGRQFSNSRSEMNVSTLELGDSALYLCASSLAPGTSGRGLNEQFFGPGTRLTVL.